The 6 T cell receptor beta chains presented below share a single source sample, sequenced in a study of OX40 agonist ivuxolimab in advanced cancers. The table came from immunoSEQ multiplex PCR; TCRdb's copy has only in-frame clones and leaves some out. The table has tens of thousands of clones, roughly 78% seen once. Sequencing was performed on CD4+ or CD8+ T cells sorted from blood, taken in a trial of the OX40 agonist ivuxolimab. The source is an adult with an advanced solid tumor such as melanoma, head and neck, liver or kidney cancer.

This chain connects TRBV28 to TRBJ1-1; no reliable D call. This CDR3 is 15 amino acids long. Deletions cut 2 bases from V and 8 bases from J, with 18 bases between. CDR1 and CDR2 (germline): MDHEN, SYDVKM. CDR3 amino acids: CASSLRDGPSAEAFF. Here the CDR3 DNA reads TGTGCCAGCAGTTTACGCGACGGGCCCAGCGCCGAAGCTTTCTTT.

The chain carries TRBV2 and TRBJ2-3; 9 bases match TRBD1. Trimming at V came to 2 bases and at J to 2 bases, leaving 8 bases not matched to a gene. CDR1 is SNHLY and CDR2 is FYNNEI in the germline V gene. This CDR3 is built from 17 residues. CDR3 region: CASSEFKGQGITDTQYF. The CDR3 coding sequence is TGTGCCAGCAGTGAATTTAAGGGACAGGGAATCACAGATACGCAGTATTTT.

The gene calls are TRBV27 and TRBJ1-1, with TRBD1 as a possible D gene (5 bases). Trimming took 6 bases from V and 3 from J, leaving 14 bases between them. Per the germline V gene, CDR1 is MNHEY and CDR2 is SMNVEV (reference sequence). This CDR3 is built from 14 residues. DNA for the CDR3: TGTGCCAGCAGGAGGAGACAGACCTACACTGAAGCTTTCTTT. It is translated as CASRRRQTYTEAFF.

The genes are TRBV7-9 and TRBJ2-1; D might be TRBD1 or TRBD2, each matching 6 bases. From germline, CDR1 is SEHNR and CDR2 FQNEAQ (reference sequence). This CDR3 spans 15 amino acids. Trimming stripped 1 base from V and 0 bases from J, with 7 bases between. CDR3 in amino acids: CASSLEGGSYNEQFF. The CDR3 DNA reads as TGTGCCAGCAGCTTAGAGGGGGGCTCCTACAATGAGCAGTTCTTC. Complete variable domain (other parts from reference TRBV7-9 and TRBJ2-1): DTGVSQNPRHKITKRGQNVTFRCDPISEHNRLYWYRQTLGQGPEFLTYFQNEAQLEKSRLLSDRFSAERPKGSFSTLEIQRTEQGDSAMYLCASSLEGGSYNEQFFGPGTRLTVL.

In its sample, this clone was seen once. This chain links TRBV6-5 with TRBJ1-1, with TRBD1 as a possible D gene (5 bases). Trimming shortened V by 10 bases and J by 4 bases, and 19 bases separated the two germline ends. CDR1 and CDR2 (germline): MNHEY, SVGAGI. The CDR3 loop spans 14 amino acids. As DNA, the CDR3 is TGTGCCACCGCGACGGGTTTGGGGGGCACTGAAGCTTTCTTT. Amino acid sequence: CATATGLGGTEAFF.

The CDR3 sequence: CSVKWTVTGGYTF. CDR3 DNA: TGCAGCGTAAAATGGACAGTCACGGGCGGCTACACCTTC. The rearrangement uses TRBV29-1 and TRBJ1-2; perhaps TRBD1 as D (6 bases). Germline V lookup: CDR1 SQVTM, CDR2 ANQGSEA. The ends were cut back, 6 bases at V and 8 bases at J, with 19 bases in the middle. The CDR3 runs to 13 residues.